These T cell receptor beta chains were read from a single sample in a study of blood T cell repertoires in COVID-19. Clones were sequenced by immunoSEQ multiplex PCR, and TCRdb holds only the in-frame ones, with some missing. The table includes over 90,000 clones, around nine tenths detected once. Sequencing input: peripheral blood. These receptors were collected from a man between 45 and 60 years old with active COVID-19. Both conserved end residues are part of each CDR3. D genes are given only for firm matches. Clone size is stated in some rows and not others, as once, few, many or a class when expanded.

TRBV12-3/TRBV12-4,TRBJ1-5,.,.,TGTGCCAGCAGTTACAGGGTGGATCAGCCCCAGCATTTT,CASSYRVDQPQHF
TRBV10-3,TRBJ1-5,.,TRBD1,TGTGCCATCAGTGAGAAACCGGGACAGGGTTCTCAGCCCCAGCATTTT,CAISEKPGQGSQPQHF
TRBV24-1,TRBJ1-6,.,TRBD1,TGTGCCACCAGTGATCCGCTCAAGGACAGGGACAATTCACCCCTCCACTTT,CATSDPLKDRDNSPLHF
TRBV7-6,TRBJ2-3,.,.,TGTGCCAGCAGCCAACTGGGGCCCCGTCCAGATACGCAGTATTTT,CASSQLGPRPDTQYF
TRBV5-1,TRBJ1-1,few,.,TGCGCCAGCAGCTTGGGGGACATTAACACTGAAGCTTTCTTT,CASSLGDINTEAFF
TRBV7-2,TRBJ1-5,.,.,TGTGCCAGCAGCGCGGACATTAGCAATCAGCCCCAGCATTTT,CASSADISNQPQHF
TRBV5-5,TRBJ2-3,.,.,TGTGCCAGCAGCTTGTGGACAGATAGCACAGATACGCAGTATTTT,CASSLWTDSTDTQYF
TRBV11-2,TRBJ2-2,.,.,TGTGCCAGCAGTTCGCGGGGAAACACCGGGGAGCTGTTTTTT,CASSSRGNTGELFF
TRBV7-4,TRBJ1-2,.,.,TGTGCCAGCAGCTCTAACAGGAATCTTGGCTACACCTTC,CASSSNRNLGYTF
TRBV6-6,TRBJ2-5,.,.,TGTGCCAGCAGTGTCAGGTTGCAAGAGACCCAGTACTTC,CASSVRLQETQYF
TRBV2,TRBJ1-5,.,.,TGTGCCAGCAGTGACTTTGGCAATCAGCCCCAGCATTTT,CASSDFGNQPQHF
TRBV5-1,TRBJ2-1,.,TRBD1,TGCGCCAGCAGCTTACCGGGACAGGGAGGGAATGAGCAGTTCTTC,CASSLPGQGGNEQFF
TRBV6-5,TRBJ2-1,.,TRBD1,TGTGCCAGCGGTCGGGACAGTTACAATGAGCAGTTCTTC,CASGRDSYNEQFF
TRBV29-1,TRBJ1-2,.,TRBD1,TGCAGCGCCCTGGACAGGTTAGATAATGGCTACACCTTC,CSALDRLDNGYTF